This TCR beta chain derives from a study of regulatory T cells in long-lasting Graves disease. Time point meaning: newly diagnosed GD, antithyroid drugs for less than 3 months. RNA isolated from PBMCs was used to make the TCR library. As regards this clonotype: Its antigen is unidentified. One end of the junction is discordant with germline, which a read error may explain.

Germline lookup yields CDR1 SGHRS and CDR2 YFSETQ. The length of the CDR3 is 16 residues. Libraries of TCR beta came from iRepertoire HTBI primers plus Arm-PCR of CDR3 regions. MiXCR, applied by TCRdb to the multiplex PCR reads, yields one record per CDR3 protein. There are hundreds of thousands of distinct CDR3 sequences in the sample; approximately 15% occur only once, and 15% to 20% lies in the top ten. Study-level points and caveats: TCR diversity was lower in persistent Graves' patients (versus newly diagnosed ones).

The same sample was also studied in work on T cells in Graves' hyperthyroidism and ophthalmopathy.

The TCR was taken from a woman aged 25 to 39 with Graves disease. V usage is TRBV5-1 and J usage is TRBJ2-2; D is perhaps TRBD2 (5 bases). Sequencing was performed on peripheral blood mononuclear cells (PBMCs), taken at new diagnosis, from a patient treated with antithyroid drugs. The CDR3 spells CASSLGRTLNTGELFF. The CDR3, as DNA: TGTGCCAGCAGTCTAGGACGGACTCTTAACACCGGGGAGCTGTTTTTT.